These 12 T cell receptor beta chains originate from one sample sequenced in a study of T cells in Graves' hyperthyroidism and ophthalmopathy. Amplification targeted TCR beta CDR3 regions from RNA transcripts. An initial round of RT-PCR targeting the TCR CDR3 relied on the HTBI primer set. TCRdb re-analysed the multiplex PCR reads in MiXCR, keeping a single row per CDR3 protein. The sample consists of roughly 630,000 distinct CDR3 sequences, more than 15% of them appearing once. The sequenced sample consisted of blood. Receptors originate from a woman aged 30 to 39 with Graves' hyperthyroidism.

This clonotype was found many times. The chain combines TRBV7-9 with TRBJ2-2; TRBD2 aligns across 11 bases. V shed 5 bases and J 0 bases; nucleotides not matched to a gene: 5. The germline V gene encodes CDR1 SEHNR and CDR2 FQNEAQ (reference sequence). The CDR3 runs 17 residues. The CDR3 bases are TGTGCCAGCAGCCCAGCTAGCGGGAGGCCGAACACCGGGGAGCTGTTTTTT. It translates to CASSPASGRPNTGELFF.

This clonotype was counted between two and nine times. One junction end does not reproduce the germline sequence, and a read error may be involved. The rearrangement joins TRBV12-3 or TRBV12-4 to TRBJ2-2, with TRBD1 identical over 7 bases. The CDR3 totals 15 residues. CDR3 region: CAGSLVQTGPGELFF. As DNA, the CDR3 is TGTGCCGGCAGTTTAGTACAGACAGGGCCCGGGGAGCTGTTTTTT.

This clonotype was picked up many times. The J gene is TRBJ2-1, the V gene TRBV6-1, with TRBD2 matching 8 bases. The CDR3 has 14 amino acids. The V and J ends lost 8 bases and 7 bases, in that order; junction bases with no gene match: 10. Germline assignment: CDR1 MNHNS and CDR2 SASEGT. As DNA, the CDR3 is TGTGCCAGCCGCGGGGCTAGCGGGTGGAATGAGCAGTTCTTC. Protein product: CASRGASGWNEQFF.

In this sample, this clonotype turned up many times. The chain is built from TRBV10-3 and TRBJ2-7, with 12 bases that match TRBD1. The junction had 13 bases not matched to a gene; V was cut back by 10 bases and J by 0 bases. CDR3 length equals 17 residues. Germline V gene data show CDR1 as ENHRY and CDR2 as SYGVKD. The CDR3 protein is CATSPGQGAGISYEQYF. In nucleotides, the CDR3 is TGTGCCACTTCACCGGGACAGGGGGCGGGAATCTCCTACGAGCAGTACTTC.

This clonotype occurred many times. The chain has TRBV15 and TRBJ1-5; D uncertain. The CDR3 spans 16 residues. V lost 0 bases to trimming and J lost 4 bases, with 13 bases between them. Germline V gives CDR1 LNHNV, CDR2 YYDKDF (reference sequence). The DNA of the CDR3 is TGTGCCACCAGCAGAGAGGCCGCCAAACTTAATCAGCCCCAGCATTTT. This gives the protein CATSREAAKLNQPQHF.

The chain has TRBV30 and TRBJ2-1, with 10 bases identical to TRBD2. The J segment lost 12 bases and the V segment lost 0 bases, leaving 8 bases of the junction unmatched. CDR1 GTSNPN and CDR2 SVGIG come from the germline V gene (reference sequence). The CDR3 length is 14 residues. The CDR3 is CAWSVGGTSVWQFF. The DNA of the CDR3 is TGTGCCTGGAGTGTTGGCGGGACTAGCGTGTGGCAGTTCTTC.

This clonotype was seen ten or more times. The chain links TRBV10-3 to TRBJ2-7; 7 nucleotides agree with TRBD1. Germline V gene data show CDR1 as ENHRY and CDR2 as SYGVKD. Germline trimming cut 4 bases from V and 0 bases from J; bases unmatched to any gene: 3. This CDR3 comprises 14 residues. DNA of the CDR3: TGTGCCATCAGTGGTGGGACAGACTCCTACGAGCAGTACTTC. This translates into CAISGGTDSYEQYF.

Concerning this clonotype itself: This clone may be a read error of a much larger clone one base away. The chain employs TRBV6-1 and TRBJ1-6, with D hard to call. Germline assignment: CDR1 MNHNS and CDR2 SASEGT. This CDR3 has 11 amino acids. V was cut by 2 bases and J by 8 bases, with 1 base left in between. The CDR3 nucleotides read TGTGCCAGCAGTGAATATTCACCCCTCCACTTT. It yields the protein CASSEYSPLHF.

As regards this clonotype: Since a much larger clone is just one base distant, this may be a read error. Because it lacks the conserved phenylalanine or tryptophan at the end, this CDR3 is likely a read error. The genes are TRBV12-3 or TRBV12-4 and TRBJ1-1; TRBD1 agrees at 7 bases. The CDR3 has 13 residues. V gave up 10 bases and J gave up 4 bases; unmatched junction bases: 9. CDR3 region: CATTGVLGTEAFS. Written as DNA, the CDR3 is TGTGCCACTACAGGGGTCTTAGGCACTGAAGCTTTCTCT.

This chain links TRBV27 with TRBJ2-6, with D possibly matching TRBD2 (6 bases). Trimming cost V 4 bases and J 4 bases, with 8 bases left between them. The germline CDR1 and CDR2 sequences are MNHEY and SMNVEV (reference sequence). The CDR3 extends over 14 amino acids. DNA of the CDR3: TGTGCCAGCAGTTGGGCGGGAGGGGCCAACGTCCTGACTTTC. Its translation is CASSWAGGANVLTF.

This clonotype was observed at least ten times. J is TRBJ1-5 and V is TRBV30; a weak D match, TRBD1 (5 bases). The CDR3 sequence is 12 residues long. V lost 2 bases and J 4 bases, leaving 6 bases between the germline ends. CDR1 and CDR2 from the germline V gene are GTSNPN and SVGIG (reference sequence). CDR3 amino acids: CAWSSGNQPQHF. CDR3 nucleotide sequence: TGTGCCTGGAGTTCAGGGAATCAGCCCCAGCATTTT.

This chain joins TRBV6-5 and TRBJ2-7; D unclear. The CDR3 covers 14 residues. Germline V gene lookup returns CDR1 MNHEY and CDR2 SVGAGI. Trimming pared 0 bases from V and 2 bases from J, leaving 8 bases between. The CDR3 DNA sequence: TGTGCCAGCAGTTACTCGGCGTCGGCCTACGAGCAGTACTTC. Translating gives CASSYSASAYEQYF.